The 29 T cell receptor beta chains presented below share a single source sample, sequenced in a study of T cells in localized non-small cell lung cancer. Libraries were prepared by immunoSEQ multiplex PCR; TCRdb keeps only in-frame clonotypes and omits some of them. Of roughly 48,000 clones listed, approximately 77% are singletons. Sequences were derived from peripheral blood, sampled before any cancer treatment. The receptors come from a man aged 35 to 69 with stage I squamous cell lung carcinoma.

The chain recombines TRBV28 with TRBJ2-5, with 7 bases lining up with TRBD1. The last part of the DNA fits TRBJ2-7 better; the J call may be wrong. Germline values: CDR1 MDHEN, CDR2 SYDVKM. The CDR3 sequence is 13 residues long. This CDR3 is CASSLTGLYEQYF. The CDR3 bases are TGTGCCAGCAGCTTGACAGGGCTCTACGAGCAGTACTTC.

The V gene is TRBV6-4, the J gene TRBJ1-5; possibly TRBD1 for D (5 bases). Deletions cut 7 bases from V and 5 bases from J, with 18 bases between. CDR1 is MRHNA and CDR2 is SNTAGT in the germline V gene. This CDR3 has 15 residues. The DNA of the CDR3 is TGTGCCAGCACTTTGACCATGGGGGAGGATCAGCCCCAGCATTTT. Translation gives CASTLTMGEDQPQHF.

CDR3 sequence (DNA): TGTGCCAGTAAACAACTTAGGGGAGGCAAAAACATTCAGTACTTC. Its protein is CASKQLRGGKNIQYF. This chain joins TRBV19 and TRBJ2-4; D perhaps matches TRBD2 (6 bases). Germline assignment: CDR1 LNHDA and CDR2 SQIVND (reference sequence). CDR3 length: 15 amino acids. The ends were cut back, 7 bases at V and 3 bases at J, with 16 bases in the middle.

There are a few counts of this clone. The chain joins TRBV6-5 to TRBJ1-2; 7 nucleotides match TRBD1. Trimming cost V 6 bases and J 8 bases; bases outside gene matches: 6. The CDR3 extends over 12 amino acids. Germline values: CDR1 MNHEY, CDR2 SVGAGI. The CDR3 region is CASSLRQGGYTF. The CDR3 nucleotides read TGTGCCAGCAGCCTAAGACAGGGAGGCTACACCTTC.

The chain combines TRBV5-1 with TRBJ2-6; a weak D match, TRBD2 (6 bases). CDR1 and CDR2 from the germline V gene are SGHRS and YFSETQ. V was pared by 0 bases and J by 1 base, with 8 bases between. The CDR3 runs 16 residues. CDR3 sequence: CASSLDGTSGANVLTF. In nucleotides, the CDR3 is TGCGCCAGCAGCTTGGATGGGACTTCTGGGGCCAACGTCCTGACTTTC. Combining the CDR3 with reference TRBV5-1 and TRBJ2-6 gives the whole variable domain KAGVTQTPRYLIKTRGQQVTLSCSPISGHRSVSWYQQTPGQGLQFLFEYFSETQRNKGNFPGRFSGRQFSNSRSEMNVSTLELGDSALYLCASSLDGTSGANVLTFGAGSRLTVL.

This clone was observed a handful of times. The genes are TRBV5-5 and TRBJ1-1; no definite D call. Trimming cost V 1 base and J 2 bases, with 9 bases left between them. Germline V gene sequence: CDR1 SGHKS, CDR2 YYEKEE (reference sequence). The CDR3 covers 14 residues. CDR3 amino acids: CASSLYSQNTEAFF. The DNA for the CDR3 is TGTGCCAGCAGCTTGTACAGCCAAAACACTGAAGCTTTCTTT.

The chain couples TRBV7-2 to TRBJ2-5; unclear D gene. Germline lookup yields CDR1 SGHTA and CDR2 FQGNSA. There are 14 residues in the CDR3. V gave up 0 bases and J gave up 4 bases, with 9 bases separating them. The CDR3 region has the DNA TGTGCCAGCAGCTTAGCCCGGCAGGCAGAGACCCAGTACTTC. Protein sequence: CASSLARQAETQYF. Filled out from reference TRBV7-2 and TRBJ2-5, the complete variable domain reads GAGVSQSPSNKVTEKGKDVELRCDPISGHTALYWYRQSLGQGLEFLIYFQGNSAPDKSGLPSDRFSAERTGGSVSTLTIQRTQQEDSAVYLCASSLARQAETQYFGPGTRLLVL.

The chain has TRBV19 and TRBJ1-3; D call uncertain. The CDR3 is made up of 13 amino acids. Germline CDR1 LNHDA, CDR2 SQIVND (reference sequence). V was trimmed by 6 bases and J by 1 base, leaving 7 bases between them. The CDR3 sequence is CASRTGSGNTIYF. The CDR3 DNA reads TGTGCCAGTAGAACGGGGTCTGGAAACACCATATATTTT.

The V and J genes are TRBV7-2 and TRBJ2-5; D unclear. CDR1 and CDR2 (germline): SGHTA, FQGNSA. V was pared by 1 base and J by 5 bases, with 8 bases between. The CDR3 has 13 amino acids. This chain's CDR3 is CASSLGGIETQYF. Here the CDR3 DNA reads TGTGCCAGCAGCTTAGGCGGTATCGAGACCCAGTACTTC. Filled out from reference TRBV7-2 and TRBJ2-5, the complete variable domain reads GAGVSQSPSNKVTEKGKDVELRCDPISGHTALYWYRQSLGQGLEFLIYFQGNSAPDKSGLPSDRFSAERTGGSVSTLTIQRTQQEDSAVYLCASSLGGIETQYFGPGTRLLVL.

This sequence joins TRBV5-1 and TRBJ1-1; 8 nucleotides align to TRBD1. The CDR3 has 16 amino acids. The J segment lost 3 bases and the V segment lost 4 bases, leaving 11 bases of the junction unmatched. Germline-derived CDR1 and CDR2 are SGHRS and YFSETQ. CDR3 loop: CASSRYAGTGDTEAFF. The CDR3 DNA reads as TGCGCCAGCAGCCGATATGCCGGGACAGGTGACACTGAAGCTTTCTTT.

The J gene is TRBJ1-5, the V gene TRBV28; 11 nucleotides line up with TRBD1. The CDR3 runs 18 residues. CDR1 is MDHEN, CDR2 SYDVKM, per germline. After removal of 2 bases from V and 0 bases from J, the junction contained 6 bases not matched to a gene. The CDR3 DNA sequence: TGTGCCAGCAGTTTACACCGGACAGGGGGCTATAGCAATCAGCCCCAGCATTTT. Its translation is CASSLHRTGGYSNQPQHF.

This sequence joins TRBV10-3 and TRBJ2-1, with 8 bases that match TRBD2. The CDR3 consists of 16 residues. CDR1 is ENHRY, CDR2 SYGVKD, per germline. J gave up 8 bases and V 3 bases, and 12 bases lay outside the gene matches. As DNA, the CDR3 is TGTGCCATCAGTGATCCGGGACTAGTCAATTTCGATGAGCAGTTCTTC. As protein: CAISDPGLVNFDEQFF.

The rearrangement links TRBV4-1 to TRBJ2-6, with D tentatively TRBD1 (5 bases). V was clipped by 3 bases and J by 1 base, with 10 bases between them. CDR1 MGHRA and CDR2 YSYEKL come from the germline V gene. CDR3 length: 16 residues. The DNA for the CDR3 is TGCGCCAGCAGCCAGGGGCAAGGGTCTGGGGCCAACGTCCTGACTTTC. This translates into CASSQGQGSGANVLTF.

This chain connects TRBV11-2 to TRBJ1-3; D gene unclear. V gave up 2 bases and J gave up 0 bases, with 8 bases separating them. This CDR3 contains 15 residues. Germline V gene data show CDR1 as SGHAT and CDR2 as FQNNGV. The CDR3 bases are TGTGCCAGCAGCTTAATGGCAGACTCTGGAAACACCATATATTTT. Translation: CASSLMADSGNTIYF.

V is TRBV2 and J is TRBJ1-2, with 9 positions matching TRBD1. Trimming at V came to 7 bases and at J to 6 bases, leaving 3 bases not matched to a gene. Germline CDR1 and CDR2: SNHLY and FYNNEI. CDR3 length: 12 amino acids. The CDR3 sequence is CASKRTGDGYTF. The CDR3 DNA is TGTGCCAGCAAGAGGACAGGGGATGGCTACACCTTC.

This clone has only one observation. The rearrangement joins TRBV5-4 to TRBJ1-1; 7 bases agree with TRBD1. Germline values: CDR1 SGHNT, CDR2 YYREEE (reference sequence). This CDR3 region has 14 residues. The V and J ends lost 4 bases and 4 bases, in that order; junction bases with no gene match: 7. The CDR3 sequence: CASSDRQGSTEAFF. The CDR3 coding sequence is TGTGCCAGCAGCGACAGACAGGGTAGCACTGAAGCTTTCTTT. The full variable domain, its missing parts supplied by reference TRBV5-4 and TRBJ1-1, is ETGVTQSPTHLIKTRGQQVTLRCSSQSGHNTVSWYQQALGQGPQFIFQYYREEENGRGNFPPRFSGLQFPNYSSELNVNALELDDSALYLCASSDRQGSTEAFFGQGTRLTVV.

This chain uses TRBV9 with TRBJ2-3; no firm D call. Trimming took off 0 bases at V and 1 base at J, with 6 bases between the two ends. This CDR3 region has 14 residues. Germline CDR1 reads SGDLS; CDR2 reads YYNGEE. CDR3 in amino acids: CASSVAHGTDTQYF. The CDR3 DNA follows: TGTGCCAGCAGCGTAGCTCACGGCACAGATACGCAGTATTTT.

The chain couples TRBV6-5 to TRBJ1-4, with unresolved D. CDR3 length equals 13 residues. Per the germline V gene, CDR1 is MNHEY and CDR2 is SVGAGI. The V and J ends lost 8 bases and 4 bases respectively, with 11 bases between them. The CDR3 DNA reads as TGTGCCAGCTTGCGGGGAGGTAATGAAAAACTGTTTTTT. Translated: CASLRGGNEKLFF.

The sample holds one count of this clone. The genes are TRBV28 and TRBJ1-1; perhaps TRBD1 as D (5 bases). The CDR3 has 13 amino acids. Germline CDR1 is MDHEN and CDR2 is SYDVKM. V gave up 2 bases and J gave up 10 bases, with 14 bases separating them. This chain's CDR3 is CASSLGRGRVAFF. In nucleotides, the CDR3 is TGTGCCAGCAGTTTAGGTCGGGGACGGGTAGCTTTCTTT.

The rearrangement joins TRBV7-9 to TRBJ1-5; D is perhaps TRBD1 (5 bases). From germline, CDR1 is SEHNR and CDR2 FQNEAQ (reference sequence). There are 16 residues in the CDR3. Trimming shortened V by 4 bases and J by 0 bases, and 13 bases separated the two germline ends. The CDR3 nucleotides read TGTGCCAGCAGCTCAACGGCAGGGTATAGCAATCAGCCCCAGCATTTT. It specifies CASSSTAGYSNQPQHF. Full variable domain (outside the CDR3, taken from reference TRBV7-9 and TRBJ1-5): DTGVSQNPRHKITKRGQNVTFRCDPISEHNRLYWYRQTLGQGPEFLTYFQNEAQLEKSRLLSDRFSAERPKGSFSTLEIQRTEQGDSAMYLCASSSTAGYSNQPQHFGDGTRLSIL.

The J gene is TRBJ1-1, the V gene TRBV7-3, with no clear D. V lost 1 base to trimming and J lost 7 bases, with 16 bases between them. Germline V lookup: CDR1 SGHTA, CDR2 FQGTGA. The CDR3 has 15 amino acids. CDR3 nucleotides: TGTGCCAGCAGCTTAAAAGGCCCCCTCACCGGTGAAGCTTTCTTT. It translates to CASSLKGPLTGEAFF.

The chain recombines TRBV29-1 with TRBJ1-2; 10 nucleotides align to TRBD1. Trimming took 6 bases from V and 4 from J; bases not matched to a gene: 5. The CDR3 consists of 13 residues. Per germline, CDR1 SQVTM and CDR2 ANQGSEA. Here the CDR3 reads CSVSTGGGYGYTF. The CDR3 region has the DNA TGCAGCGTATCGACAGGGGGCGGCTATGGCTACACCTTC. The whole variable domain, remainder taken from reference TRBV29-1 and TRBJ1-2, is SAVISQKPSRDICQRGTSLTIQCQVDSQVTMMFWYRQQPGQSLTLIATANQGSEATYESGFVIDKFPISRPNLTFSTLTVSNMSPEDSSIYLCSVSTGGGYGYTFGSGTRLTVV.

This clone was detected a few times. The gene calls are TRBV4-2 and TRBJ2-2; 8 positions agree with TRBD2. Per the germline V gene, CDR1 is LGHNA and CDR2 is YNFKEQ. V lost 2 bases and J lost 2; bases outside the gene matches: 1. The CDR3 loop spans 15 amino acids. The CDR3 protein is CASSQSGGNTGELFF. The DNA for the CDR3 is TGTGCCAGCAGCCAAAGCGGGGGTAACACCGGGGAGCTGTTTTTT.

The CDR3 sequence is CASSFRYLTYEQYF. As DNA, the CDR3 is TGTGCCAGCAGCTTCCGCTACCTTACCTACGAGCAGTACTTC. This sequence joins TRBV5-6 and TRBJ2-7, with D uncertain. Germline V gives CDR1 SGHDT, CDR2 YYEEEE. V was trimmed by 2 bases and J by 2 bases, leaving 11 bases between them. There are 14 residues in the CDR3.

This clone turned up a few times. CDR3 residues: CASRADRGAGYGYTF. CDR3 nucleotide sequence: TGTGCCAGCAGGGCAGACCGAGGGGCAGGCTATGGCTACACCTTC. This rearrangement joins TRBV2 to TRBJ1-2; possible D gene TRBD1, 5 bases. Trimming took off 6 bases at V and 4 bases at J, with 18 bases between the two ends. The CDR3 has 15 residues. The V gene's germline CDR1 is SNHLY and CDR2 FYNNEI.

The sample holds a few counts of this clone. The J gene is TRBJ1-2, the V gene TRBV10-1, with TRBD1 identical over 8 bases. There are 14 residues in the CDR3. Germline lookup yields CDR1 WNHNN and CDR2 SYGVQD (reference sequence). The trim removed 2 bases at V and 6 bases at J, leaving 5 bases unmatched. The CDR3 region is CASSEDRGGDGYTF. As DNA, the CDR3 is TGCGCCAGCAGTGAGGACAGGGGAGGAGATGGCTACACCTTC.

This clone is a singleton in its sample. The rearrangement joins TRBV6-5 to TRBJ1-4; D is uncertain. The CDR3 contains 16 residues. CDR1 is MNHEY and CDR2 is SVGAGI in the germline V gene. V was clipped by 1 base and J by 0 bases, with 9 bases between them. The DNA of the CDR3 is TGTGCCAGCAGTTACTTGAGAGTTGCAACTAATGAAAAACTGTTTTTT. It translates to CASSYLRVATNEKLFF.

The chain combines TRBV2 with TRBJ1-1, with D perhaps matching TRBD1 (5 bases). CDR3 length: 15 residues. The V end lost 3 bases, the J end lost 4 bases, and 15 bases lay between the germline ends. In germline, CDR1 is SNHLY, CDR2 FYNNEI. DNA of the CDR3: TGTGCCAGCAGTGACATGGGGGGGGGTACCACTGAAGCTTTCTTT. Its translation is CASSDMGGGTTEAFF.

This chain joins TRBV7-2 and TRBJ2-5; tentative D call: TRBD2 (5 bases). This CDR3 comprises 14 residues. Trimming took off 1 base at V and 3 bases at J, with 9 bases between the two ends. In germline, CDR1 is SGHTA, CDR2 FQGNSA. CDR3 in DNA: TGTGCCAGCAGCTTAGGGACGGGAAAAGAGACCCAGTACTTC. Translating it yields CASSLGTGKETQYF.